Here is one T cell receptor (beta chain) with its context. Its antigen remains unidentified. This sample was taken from a study of cytomegalovirus exposure and HLA in healthy donors. The overall study: There were 75 million to 95 million unique TCRs (from HLA-typed donors) in an early data release. Out of fewer than 500 genotyped donors, about 80% belonged to the Caucasian-associated ancestry cluster. Study-level results: What was likely a sequencing artifact was a cluster of highly shared sequence variants. The Asian-associated ancestry cluster reportedly had fewer N-insertions than the approximately 670-donor mean in a later analysis.

PCR primers comprised 60 Vbeta and 13 Jbeta primers. The assay was immunoSEQ multiplex PCR, and TCRdb's table has in-frame clones only and misses some. The data contain 150,000 or so clones, about four fifths of them singletons. Sequencing was done on a sample of PBMCs. The receptor was derived from a woman aged 50 to 65 in good health and CMV-seropositive.

CDR3 nucleotides: TGCAGCGCTAGGGACAGTGAAGCTTTCTTT. Its translation is CSARDSEAFF. J is TRBJ1-1 and V is TRBV29-1; 7 positions match TRBD1. CDR1 is SQVTM and CDR2 is ANQGSEA in the germline V gene. V shed 7 bases and J 7 bases; nucleotides not matched to a gene: 3. The CDR3 covers 10 residues.